This T cell receptor beta chain was profiled in a study of Ad26.COV2.S vaccination and SARS-CoV-2 variants. Germline CDR1 SGDLS, CDR2 YYNGEE. V lost 0 bases and J lost 4, with 10 bases in between. This CDR3 comprises 14 residues. The assay was immunoSEQ multiplex PCR, and TCRdb's table has in-frame clones only and misses some. Among about 350,000 clones listed, around 89% were seen once. Regarding treatment: approximately 18 received Ad26.COV2.S at low or high dose, single or two shots; about five received placebo; per-sample allocation not given. The samples date from day 63 after the first vaccine or placebo injection.

The sequence derives from a person aged 18 to 65 who received the Ad26.COV2.S COVID-19 vaccine or a placebo. This material consisted of peripheral blood, taken in a trial of Ad26.COV2.S vaccine versus placebo. This sequence joins TRBV9 and TRBJ1-2; D is perhaps TRBD1 (6 bases). In DNA form, the CDR3 reads TGTGCCAGCAGCGTAGGGGGGGCTGGCTATGGCTACACCTTC. This codes for CASSVGGAGYGYTF. The full variable domain, in which reference TRBV9 and TRBJ1-2 provide the parts outside the CDR3, is DSGVTQTPKHLITATGQRVTLRCSPRSGDLSVYWYQQSLDQGLQFLIQYYNGEERAKGNILERFSAQQFPDLHSELNLSSLELGDSALYFCASSVGGAGYGYTFGSGTRLTVV.